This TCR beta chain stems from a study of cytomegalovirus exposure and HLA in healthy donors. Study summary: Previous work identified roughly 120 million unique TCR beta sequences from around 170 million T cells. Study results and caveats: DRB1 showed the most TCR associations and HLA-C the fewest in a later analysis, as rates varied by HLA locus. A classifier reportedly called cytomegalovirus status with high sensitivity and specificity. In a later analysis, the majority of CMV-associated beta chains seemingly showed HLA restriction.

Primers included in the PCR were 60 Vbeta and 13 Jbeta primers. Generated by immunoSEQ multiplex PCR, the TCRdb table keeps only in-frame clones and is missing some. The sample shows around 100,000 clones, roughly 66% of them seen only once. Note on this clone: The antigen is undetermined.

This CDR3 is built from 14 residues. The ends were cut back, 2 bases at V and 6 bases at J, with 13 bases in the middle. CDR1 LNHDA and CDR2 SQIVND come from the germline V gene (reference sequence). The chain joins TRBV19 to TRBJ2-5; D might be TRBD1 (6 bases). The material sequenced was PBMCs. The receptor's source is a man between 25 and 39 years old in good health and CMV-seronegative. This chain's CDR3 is CASSISRGEKTQYF. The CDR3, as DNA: TGTGCCAGTAGTATAAGCAGGGGAGAAAAGACCCAGTACTTC.